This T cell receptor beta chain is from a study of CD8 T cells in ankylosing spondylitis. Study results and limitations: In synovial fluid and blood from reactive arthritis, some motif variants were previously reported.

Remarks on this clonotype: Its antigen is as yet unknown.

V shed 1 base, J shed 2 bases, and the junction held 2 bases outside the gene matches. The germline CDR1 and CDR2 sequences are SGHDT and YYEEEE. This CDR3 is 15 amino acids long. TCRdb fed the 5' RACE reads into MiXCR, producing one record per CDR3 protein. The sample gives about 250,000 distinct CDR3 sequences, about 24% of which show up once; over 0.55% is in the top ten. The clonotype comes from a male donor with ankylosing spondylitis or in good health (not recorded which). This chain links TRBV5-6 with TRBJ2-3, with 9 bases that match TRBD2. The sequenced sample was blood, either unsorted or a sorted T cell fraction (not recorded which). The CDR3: CASSLKRGDTDTQYF. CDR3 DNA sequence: TGTGCCAGCAGCTTGAAGCGGGGGGACACAGATACGCAGTATTTT.